One T cell receptor (beta chain) is described in this entry. As processed by the authors: Quantification of nucleated cells was approximated via reference gene primer amplification. Clones were read by immunoSEQ multiplex PCR, and TCRdb kept only the in-frame ones, dropping some. V and J calls plus clone size are reproduced from that table; the DNA served to infer D and trimming. The sample lists about 32,000 clones, around 90% occurring once. This CDR3 is built from 16 residues. Germline V lookup: CDR1 SGHNT, CDR2 YYREEE (reference sequence). V dropped 4 bases and J dropped 3 bases, with 17 bases sitting between them. The sample belongs to a study of blood T cell repertoires in COVID-19. Across the study: Acute and convalescent COVID-19 specimens originated in the United States, Italy and Spain. Sources were T cells, B-cell-depleted T cells, or PBMCs; the material itself was cDNA or gDNA.

The chain combines TRBV5-4 with TRBJ1-3; possibly TRBD1 for D (6 bases). The sequencing input was peripheral blood. The clonotype was recovered from a woman aged 70-85 years with active COVID-19. The CDR3 here is CASSPRGGAGGNTIYF. The CDR3 bases are TGTGCCAGCAGCCCCCGAGGGGGGGCAGGTGGAAACACCATATATTTT.